The entry that follows covers one T cell receptor beta chain sequence. Its cognate antigen is unknown. Germline and junction disagree at one end, which may indicate a read error. This sample is part of a study of cytomegalovirus exposure and HLA in healthy donors. Healthy bone marrow donors made up the cohort. The germline V gene encodes CDR1 SEHNR and CDR2 FQNEAQ (reference sequence). This CDR3 comprises 15 residues. The PCR contained 60 Vbeta and 13 Jbeta primers. Per the study methods: There were about 80 million unique TCR beta chains by a later count, and 8.5 million to 14 million of them were shared. Measured with immunoSEQ multiplex PCR; TCRdb has only the in-frame clones, and not every one. That table supplies the V and J calls and clone size; D and trimming were determined from the DNA. The sample carries 120,000 or so clones, roughly 18% recorded once. Regarding the study as a whole: Another analysis was done later, and it associated 17,000 or so TCR beta sequences with HLA alleles at 0.05 false discovery rate. A previous analysis found most TCR beta V segments productive roughly 87% or roughly 30% of the time.

The sequenced sample consisted of PBMCs. The chain joins TRBV7-9 to TRBJ2-2, with 10 bases aligning to TRBD2. This clonotype was sampled from a female donor in good health and CMV-seropositive. The CDR3: CASRPGLAKTGELFF. The CDR3 coding sequence is TGTGCCAGCAGACCGGGACTAGCGAAGACCGGGGAGCTGTTTTTT.